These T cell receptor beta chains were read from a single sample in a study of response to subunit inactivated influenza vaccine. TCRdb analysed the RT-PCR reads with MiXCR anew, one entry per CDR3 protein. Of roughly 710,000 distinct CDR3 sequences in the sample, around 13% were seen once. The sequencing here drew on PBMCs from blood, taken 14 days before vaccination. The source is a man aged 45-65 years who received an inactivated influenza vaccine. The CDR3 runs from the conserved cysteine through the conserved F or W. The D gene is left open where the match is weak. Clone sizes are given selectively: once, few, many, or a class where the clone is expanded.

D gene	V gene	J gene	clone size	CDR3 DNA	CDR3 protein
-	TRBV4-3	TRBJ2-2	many	TGCGCCAGCAGCCAAGAGCCACCGCCGGGTAACACCGGGGAGCTGTTTTTT	CASSQEPPPGNTGELFF
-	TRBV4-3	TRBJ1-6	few	TGCGCCAGCAGCCAAGAGGCCAGGGCATCTTATAATTCACCCCTCCACTTT	CASSQEARASYNSPLHF
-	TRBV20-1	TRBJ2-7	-	TGCAGTGCTAGAGAGGGCCTCAGGGGTTTCTCCTACGAGCAGTACTTC	CSAREGLRGFSYEQYF
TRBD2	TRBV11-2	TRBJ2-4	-	TGTGCCAGCAGCTTAACGCCGACTAGCAGAAAAAACATTCAGTACTTC	CASSLTPTSRKNIQYF
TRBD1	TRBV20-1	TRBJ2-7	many	TGCAGTGCAGATACAGGGGCCGCCTACGAGCAGTACTTC	CSADTGAAYEQYF
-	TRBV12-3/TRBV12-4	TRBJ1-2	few	TGTGCCAGCAGTTTCCTGAGGAATCGAGGCTACACCTTC	CASSFLRNRGYTF
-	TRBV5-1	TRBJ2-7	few	TGCGCCAGCAGCCCCCCCGGGACGTTCTACGAGCAGTACTTC	CASSPPGTFYEQYF
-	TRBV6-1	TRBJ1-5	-	TGTGCCAGCAGTGAAGACCCTATCTCACCCCAGCATTTT	CASSEDPISPQHF
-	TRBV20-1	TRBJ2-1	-	TGCAGTCTCACTACGTCTTACAATGAGCAGTTCTTC	CSLTTSYNEQFF
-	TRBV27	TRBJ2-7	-	TGTGCCAGCAGTTTAGAGAGGGGGGCAGGGGGACTGTACGAGCAGTACTTC	CASSLERGAGGLYEQYF
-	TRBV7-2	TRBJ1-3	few	TGTGCCAGCAGCTTGGTGGAGTTTCACTCTGGAAACACCATATATTTT	CASSLVEFHSGNTIYF
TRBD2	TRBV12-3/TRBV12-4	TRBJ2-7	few	TGTGCCAGCAGTTTCGGGGATCTACTAGCGGGAGGAAACGAGCAGTACTTC	CASSFGDLLAGGNEQYF
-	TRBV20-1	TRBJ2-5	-	TGCAGTGCTAGAGGACAGCGAAAAGAGACCCAGTACTTC	CSARGQRKETQYF
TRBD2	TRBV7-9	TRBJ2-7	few	TGTGCCAGCAGCTCGGCTAGCGGGGGTTGGTACGAGCAGTACTTC	CASSSASGGWYEQYF
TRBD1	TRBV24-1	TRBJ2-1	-	TGTGCCACCAGTGATTCCTCCGGGACAGGGCGCTTCGGGCAGTTCTTC	CATSDSSGTGRFGQFF
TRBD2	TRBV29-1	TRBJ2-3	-	TGCAGCGCCGCTTCGGGGGGGACTTACACAGATACGCAGTATTTT	CSAASGGTYTDTQYF
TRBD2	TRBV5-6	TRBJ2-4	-	TGTGCCAGCAGCTTGAACCTAGCGGGGGGGCTACCGTGGGACAAAAACATTCAGTACTTC	CASSLNLAGGLPWDKNIQYF
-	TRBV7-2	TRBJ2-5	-	TGTGCCAGTGCCCGGGGGGCCGAAGAGACCCAGTACTTC	CASARGAEETQYF
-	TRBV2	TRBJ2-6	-	TGTGCCAGCGAGGGACGACGCCAGGACGTCCTGACTTTC	CASEGRRQDVLTF
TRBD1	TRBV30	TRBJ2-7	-	TGTGCCCGCTCAGGACAGGACTCCTACGAGCAGTACTTC	CARSGQDSYEQYF
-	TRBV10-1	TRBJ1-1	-	TGCGCCAGCAGTTACACGAACACTGAAGCTTTCTTT	CASSYTNTEAFF
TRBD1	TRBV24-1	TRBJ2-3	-	TGTGCCACCAGTGACTCGGGACAGGGCGGAGATACGCAGTATTTT	CATSDSGQGGDTQYF
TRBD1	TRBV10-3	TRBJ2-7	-	TGTGCCATCAGTGAGAGGGGACAGAACTACGAGCAGTACTTC	CAISERGQNYEQYF
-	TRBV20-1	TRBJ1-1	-	TGCAGTGCTAGAGATTTTAGCCGGAACACTGAAGCTTTCTTT	CSARDFSRNTEAFF
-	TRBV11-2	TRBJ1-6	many	TGTGCCAGCAGCTTAGATCCGAATTCACCCCTCCACTTT	CASSLDPNSPLHF
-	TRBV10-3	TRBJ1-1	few	TGTGCCACCGTGACACAGGGGAACACTGAAGCTTTCTTT	CATVTQGNTEAFF
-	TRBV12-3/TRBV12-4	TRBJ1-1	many	TGTGCCAGCAGTCCCTTCGGCGAATCGAACACTGAAGCTTTCTTT	CASSPFGESNTEAFF
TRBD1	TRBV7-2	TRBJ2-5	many	TGTGCCAGCAGCTTAATGACAGGGTTGCAAGAGACCCAGTACTTC	CASSLMTGLQETQYF
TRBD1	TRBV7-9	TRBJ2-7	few	TGTGCCAGCAGCTTTTCCGGGACAGGGCGCTACGAGCAGTACTTC	CASSFSGTGRYEQYF